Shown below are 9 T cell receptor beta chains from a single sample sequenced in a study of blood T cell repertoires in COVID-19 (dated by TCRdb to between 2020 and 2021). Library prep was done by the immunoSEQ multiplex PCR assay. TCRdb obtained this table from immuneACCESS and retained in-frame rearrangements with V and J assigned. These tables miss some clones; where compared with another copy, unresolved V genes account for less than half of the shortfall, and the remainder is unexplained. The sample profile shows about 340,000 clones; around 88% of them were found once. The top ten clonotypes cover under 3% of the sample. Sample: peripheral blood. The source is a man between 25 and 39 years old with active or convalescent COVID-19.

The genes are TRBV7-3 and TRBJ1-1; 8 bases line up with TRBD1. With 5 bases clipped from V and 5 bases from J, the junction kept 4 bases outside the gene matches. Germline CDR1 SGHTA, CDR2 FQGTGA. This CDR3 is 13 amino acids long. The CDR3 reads CASSRTGGTEAFF. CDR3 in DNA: TGTGCCAGCAGCCGAACAGGGGGGACTGAAGCTTTCTTT.

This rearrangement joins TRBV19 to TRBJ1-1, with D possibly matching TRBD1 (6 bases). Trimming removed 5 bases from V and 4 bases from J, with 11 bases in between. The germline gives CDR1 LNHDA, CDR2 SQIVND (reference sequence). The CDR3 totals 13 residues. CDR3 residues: CASSLGQFTEAFF. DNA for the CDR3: TGTGCCAGTAGTCTAGGACAGTTCACTGAAGCTTTCTTT.

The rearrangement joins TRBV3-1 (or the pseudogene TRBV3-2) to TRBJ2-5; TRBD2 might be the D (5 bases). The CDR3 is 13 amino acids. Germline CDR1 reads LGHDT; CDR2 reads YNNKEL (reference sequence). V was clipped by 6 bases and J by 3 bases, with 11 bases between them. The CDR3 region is CASRLEAEETQYF. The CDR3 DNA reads TGTGCCAGCAGACTAGAGGCGGAAGAGACCCAGTACTTC.

The CDR3: CASTWDRYTEAFF. CDR3 DNA: TGTGCCAGCACCTGGGACAGGTACACTGAAGCTTTCTTT. This chain connects TRBV12-3 or TRBV12-4 to TRBJ1-1; 8 bases map to TRBD1. This CDR3 contains 13 residues. V lost 7 bases to trimming and J lost 3 bases; unmatched junction nucleotides: 4.

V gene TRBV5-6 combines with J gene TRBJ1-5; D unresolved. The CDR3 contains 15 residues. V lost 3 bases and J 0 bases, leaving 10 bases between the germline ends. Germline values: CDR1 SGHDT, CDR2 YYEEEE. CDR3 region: CASSSNAYSNQPQHF. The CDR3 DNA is TGTGCCAGCAGCTCGAACGCGTATAGCAATCAGCCCCAGCATTTT.

DNA for the CDR3: TGTGCCAGTAGTATCAGGGACAACTTACCCCAGTTCTTC. Translating it yields CASSIRDNLPQFF. V and J are TRBV19 and TRBJ2-1; possible D gene TRBD1, 6 bases. The CDR3 is 13 residues long. CDR1 LNHDA and CDR2 SQIVND come from the germline V gene (reference sequence). The V and J ends lost 3 bases and 13 bases respectively, with 16 bases between them.

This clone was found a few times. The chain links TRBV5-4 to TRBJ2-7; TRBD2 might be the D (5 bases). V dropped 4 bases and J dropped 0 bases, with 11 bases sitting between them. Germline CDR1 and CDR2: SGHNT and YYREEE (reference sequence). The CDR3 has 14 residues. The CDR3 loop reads CASSPSEGSYEQYF. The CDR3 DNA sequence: TGTGCCAGCAGCCCCTCAGAGGGCTCCTACGAGCAGTACTTC.

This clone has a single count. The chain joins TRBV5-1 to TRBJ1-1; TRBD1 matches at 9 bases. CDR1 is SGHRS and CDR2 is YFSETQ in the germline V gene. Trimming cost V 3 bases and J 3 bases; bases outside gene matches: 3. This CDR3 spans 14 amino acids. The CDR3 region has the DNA TGCGCCAGCAGCTACAGGACAGGGGACACTGAAGCTTTCTTT. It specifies CASSYRTGDTEAFF.

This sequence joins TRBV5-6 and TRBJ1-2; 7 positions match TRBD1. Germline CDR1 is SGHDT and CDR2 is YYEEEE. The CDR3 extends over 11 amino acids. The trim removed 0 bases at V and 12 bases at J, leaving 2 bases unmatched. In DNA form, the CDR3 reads TGTGCCAGCAGCTTGGACGGACAGGACACCTTC. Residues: CASSLDGQDTF.